These T cell receptor beta chains were read from a single sample in a study of graft-versus-host responses after intestinal transplantation. The assay was immunoSEQ multiplex PCR, and TCRdb's table has in-frame clones only and misses some. The data hold over a thousand clones, with over 70% observed a single time. This sample comprised ileum tissue, obtained 7 days after intestinal transplantation. These receptors all come from a human patient who received an intestinal transplant, so some T cells may come from the graft donor. Each CDR3 is given with its conserved first and last residue.

V | CDR3
TRBV6-9 | CASSFAGGPVNEQFF
TRBV4-1 | CASSRPEGADTQYF
TRBV6-5 | CASSYTLDTQYF
TRBV4-1 | CASSQYPFEGGKTGELFF
TRBV6-1 | CASNPPGELYGYTF
TRBV7-9 | CASSDPGELFF
TRBV28 | CASSYRVRGSPLHF
TRBV6-1 | CASGGVSGEKLFF
TRBV28 | CASSLAGGYGYTF
TRBV4-2 | CASSLNTVETQYF
TRBV2 | CASSVSLGGAEAYEQYF
TRBV4-1 | CASSQGTLNQPQHF
TRBV5-6 | CASSQVGLAGGLGNEQFF
TRBV5-4 | CASSSLNSGANVLTF
TRBV18 | CASSRDSSYEQYF
TRBV27 | CASSSWVKPSTDTQYF
TRBV2 | CASRIRGQGAVEAFF
TRBV6-1 | CASSPSGGPNNEQFF
TRBV6-5 | CASSATGGPNNEQFF
TRBV4-1 | CASSRQWSGTDTQYF
TRBV6-5 | CASSYVALIETQYF
TRBV7-3 | CASSSVPYNSPLHF
TRBV6-6 | CASSYGSGSGYTF
TRBV4-3 | CASSQGLEAFF
TRBV9 | CASSQPGQGDYEQYF
TRBV15 | CATSTRAVMVTDTQYF
TRBV6-1 | CASTMAGGPNTEAFF
TRBV6-1 | CASIWDRRLFF
TRBV7-2 | CASSLSQIQGAEAFF
TRBV6-8 | CASRIDSNQPQHF
TRBV6-1 | CASSQGSNQPQHF
TRBV9 | CASSVAAGPNQPQHF
TRBV28 | CASSYYADDRNYGYTF
TRBV20-1 | CSAPQGLLEYF
TRBV6-5 | CASSYSAEHYGYTF
TRBV6-6 | CASSGQQGAVDYGYTF
TRBV7-8 | CASSYGTVLNGYTF
TRBV6-5 | CASRPSGVGEQFF
TRBV4-1 | CASSLTPGGQGYNEQFF
TRBV2 | CASSDWQGGTEKLFF
TRBV6-6 | CASSYTGGTGNTIYF
TRBV6-1 | CASIREKSQPQHF
TRBV18 | CASSRTRQSENTGELFF
TRBV6-5 | CASRTDSNQPQHF
TRBV19 | CASSLGWDPGAGGYTF
TRBV6-5 | CASSYTGGPNSEAFF
TRBV7-8 | CASSLEDASNQPQHF
TRBV6-5 | CASSYVQSGNTIYF
TRBV23-1 | CASSHALPSGALHF
TRBV28 | CASSFSSGGTPDTQYF
TRBV6-9 | CASSYTGGPGNTIYF
TRBV30 | CAWSVLARATNEKLFF